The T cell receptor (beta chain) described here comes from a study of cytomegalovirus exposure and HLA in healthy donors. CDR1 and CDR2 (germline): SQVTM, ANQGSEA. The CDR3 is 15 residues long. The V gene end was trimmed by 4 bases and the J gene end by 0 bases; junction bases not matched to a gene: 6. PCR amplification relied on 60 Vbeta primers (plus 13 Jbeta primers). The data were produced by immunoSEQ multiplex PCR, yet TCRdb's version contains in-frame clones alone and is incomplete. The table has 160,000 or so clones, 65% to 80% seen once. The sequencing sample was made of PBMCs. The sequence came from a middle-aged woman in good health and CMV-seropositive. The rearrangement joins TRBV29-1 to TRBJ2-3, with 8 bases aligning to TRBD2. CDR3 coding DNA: TGCAGCGTTGCCTCAGCGGGGGTAAGCACAGATACGCAGTATTTT. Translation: CSVASAGVSTDTQYF.